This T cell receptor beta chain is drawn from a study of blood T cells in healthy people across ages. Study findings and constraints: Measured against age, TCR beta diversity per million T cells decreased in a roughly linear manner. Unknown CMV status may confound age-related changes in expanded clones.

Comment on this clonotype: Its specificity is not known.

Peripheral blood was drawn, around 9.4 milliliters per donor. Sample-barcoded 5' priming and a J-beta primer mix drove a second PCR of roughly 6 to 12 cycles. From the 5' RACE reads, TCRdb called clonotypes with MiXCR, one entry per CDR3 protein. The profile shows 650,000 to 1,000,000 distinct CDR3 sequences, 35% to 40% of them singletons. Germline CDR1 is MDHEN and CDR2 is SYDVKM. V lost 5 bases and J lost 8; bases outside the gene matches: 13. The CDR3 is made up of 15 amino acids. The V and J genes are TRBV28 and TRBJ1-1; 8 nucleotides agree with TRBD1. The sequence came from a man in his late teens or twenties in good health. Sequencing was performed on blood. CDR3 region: CASSPVKQGDTEAFF. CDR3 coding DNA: TGTGCCAGCAGTCCCGTAAAACAGGGGGATACCGAAGCTTTCTTT.